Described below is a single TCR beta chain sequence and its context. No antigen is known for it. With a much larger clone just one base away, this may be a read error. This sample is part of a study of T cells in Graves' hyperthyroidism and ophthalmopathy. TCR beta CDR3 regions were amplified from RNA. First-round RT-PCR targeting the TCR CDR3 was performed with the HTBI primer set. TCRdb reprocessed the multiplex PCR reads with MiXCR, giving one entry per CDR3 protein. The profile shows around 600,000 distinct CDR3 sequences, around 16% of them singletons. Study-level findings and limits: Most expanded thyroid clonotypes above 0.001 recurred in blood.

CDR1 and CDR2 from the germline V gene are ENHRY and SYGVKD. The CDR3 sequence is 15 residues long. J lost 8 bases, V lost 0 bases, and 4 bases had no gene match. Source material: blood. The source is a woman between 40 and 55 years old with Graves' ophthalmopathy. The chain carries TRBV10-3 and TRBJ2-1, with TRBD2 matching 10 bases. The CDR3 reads CAISESQREGDEQFF. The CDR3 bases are TGTGCCATCAGTGAGTCGCAGCGGGAGGGTGATGAGCAGTTCTTC.